Below are 29 T cell receptor beta chains sequenced from a single sample in a study of shared clonotypes between healthy human individuals. Data came from immunoSEQ multiplex PCR; TCRdb stores just in-frame clones and leaves some out. The sample contains about 2.4 million clones, just over 90% of which appear only once. The sequenced material came from naive CD4+ T cells sorted from blood. Subset defined: CD45RA+ positively selected. Receptors originate from a man between 18 and 35 years old in good health.

The CDR3, as DNA: TGTGCCAGCAGGGTGGGGGTTGGCGAGACCCAGTACTTC. Protein sequence: CASRVGVGETQYF. The rearrangement uses TRBV6-6 and TRBJ2-5; either TRBD1 or TRBD2 may fit D (5 bases each). V lost 6 bases to trimming and J lost 5 bases, with 13 bases between them. The germline CDR1 and CDR2 sequences are MNHNY and SVGAGI (reference sequence). This CDR3 spans 13 amino acids.

The chain joins TRBV29-1 to TRBJ2-7, with D maybe TRBD2 (6 bases). Trimming cost V 6 bases and J 0 bases, with 15 bases left between them. This CDR3 region has 14 residues. Germline V CDR1 and CDR2: SQVTM, ANQGSEA. The CDR3 reads CSVSGASDSYEQYF. DNA of the CDR3: TGCAGCGTCAGCGGTGCTAGCGACTCCTACGAGCAGTACTTC.

This chain links TRBV5-1 with TRBJ1-3; the D gene is possibly TRBD1 (6 bases). Trimming shortened V by 2 bases and J by 3 bases, and 15 bases separated the two germline ends. CDR1 and CDR2 from the germline V gene are SGHRS and YFSETQ. CDR3 length: 16 amino acids. In nucleotides, the CDR3 is TGCGCCAGCAGCTTAGCCGGGACAATAGGTGGAAACACCATATATTTT. Translating gives CASSLAGTIGGNTIYF.

This clone was recorded only once. The chain recombines TRBV19 with TRBJ2-7; no reliable D call. The CDR3 is 17 residues long. The V gene lost 5 bases and the J gene lost 0 bases, with 20 bases spanning the gap. Germline V gives CDR1 LNHDA, CDR2 SQIVND (reference sequence). The CDR3 DNA sequence: TGTGCCAGTAGTTCTCGAAAGCGCCCTCCATTCTCCTACGAGCAGTACTTC. Protein product: CASSSRKRPPFSYEQYF.

The chain is built from TRBV14 and TRBJ2-6; the D gene is possibly TRBD1 (6 bases). Germline V gene data show CDR1 as SGHDN and CDR2 as FVKESK. V shed 8 bases and J shed 6 bases, with 14 bases lying between them. The CDR3 has 14 residues. CDR3: CASGPTGQANVLTF. DNA for the CDR3: TGTGCCAGCGGGCCGACAGGTCAGGCCAACGTCCTGACTTTC.

This rearrangement joins TRBV11-3 to TRBJ2-5, with D unclear. With 1 base removed from V and 4 bases from J, the gap between germline ends came to 10 bases. Germline V CDR1 and CDR2: SGHNT, YENEEA. The CDR3 covers 14 residues. CDR3: CASSLAPPGETQYF. DNA for the CDR3: TGTGCCAGCAGCTTAGCCCCCCCGGGAGAGACCCAGTACTTC.

The chain combines TRBV10-1 with TRBJ1-1; maybe TRBD1 (5 bases). The germline gives CDR1 WNHNN, CDR2 SYGVQD (reference sequence). With 3 bases removed from V and 7 bases from J, the gap between germline ends came to 15 bases. The CDR3 is made up of 14 amino acids. CDR3 loop: CASSESRGWGEAFF. The CDR3 coding sequence is TGCGCCAGCAGTGAATCGAGGGGATGGGGTGAAGCTTTCTTT.

This chain connects TRBV30 to TRBJ2-3; 8 nucleotides agree with TRBD1. V lost 2 bases and J lost 6; bases outside the gene matches: 10. CDR1 is GTSNPN, CDR2 SVGIG, per germline (reference sequence). The CDR3 loop spans 15 amino acids. CDR3: CAWSSGQERGDTQYF. In DNA form, the CDR3 reads TGTGCCTGGAGTTCGGGACAGGAACGTGGTGATACGCAGTATTTT. Looking up the rest from reference TRBV30 and TRBJ2-3 gives the full variable domain: SQTIHQWPATLVQPVGSPLSLECTVEGTSNPNLYWYRQAAGRGLQLLFYSVGIGQISSEVPQNLSASRPQDRQFILSSKKLLLSDSGFYLCAWSSGQERGDTQYFGPGTRLTVL.

V and J are TRBV5-4 and TRBJ2-7, with TRBD2 identical over 13 bases. V trimming: 1 base; J trimming: 5 bases; junction bases outside the gene matches: 3. This CDR3 is built from 15 residues. From germline, CDR1 is SGHNT and CDR2 YYREEE (reference sequence). This CDR3 reads CASSLPGLAGNEQYF. The CDR3 bases are TGTGCCAGCAGCTTGCCGGGACTAGCGGGAAACGAGCAGTACTTC.

The genes are TRBV5-1 and TRBJ2-5, with D possibly TRBD2 on 6 matching bases. CDR3 length: 14 residues. Trimming left V 0 bases short and J 5 bases short, with 11 bases between. Germline CDR1 SGHRS, CDR2 YFSETQ. For the CDR3, the DNA is TGCGCCAGCAGCTTGGCCGGGAGTATCGAGACCCAGTACTTC. This gives the protein CASSLAGSIETQYF.

This clone turned up a few times. The chain uses TRBV18 and TRBJ2-7, with D possibly called TRBD1 or TRBD2 (6 bases each). V was pared by 3 bases and J by 7 bases, with 13 bases between. Per the germline V gene, CDR1 is KGHSH and CDR2 is LQKENI. This CDR3 spans 13 amino acids. The CDR3 bases are TGTGCCAGCTCACCTAGGGGGGAAGGGGAGCAGTACTTC. Encoded protein: CASSPRGEGEQYF. Looking up the rest from reference TRBV18 and TRBJ2-7 gives the full variable domain: NAGVMQNPRHLVRRRGQEARLRCSPMKGHSHVYWYRQLPEEGLKFMVYLQKENIIDESGMPKERFSAEFPKEGPSILRIQQVVRGDSAAYFCASSPRGEGEQYFGPGTRLTVT.

This sequence joins TRBV4-2 and TRBJ1-2; TRBD1 matches 10 bases. Germline V gene sequence: CDR1 LGHNA, CDR2 YNFKEQ. This CDR3 contains 17 residues. V shed 0 bases and J 6 bases; nucleotides not matched to a gene: 10. The CDR3 is CASSQELSGQGWDGYTF. The CDR3 DNA reads as TGTGCCAGCAGCCAAGAACTTTCGGGACAGGGGTGGGATGGCTACACCTTC.

This chain joins TRBV7-2 and TRBJ1-3, with a weak D call TRBD1 (5 bases). Germline values: CDR1 SGHTA, CDR2 FQGNSA. CDR3 length: 18 amino acids. Trimming left V 0 bases short and J 0 bases short, with 15 bases between. CDR3 sequence (DNA): TGTGCCAGCAGCTTAGCGCGGGCAGGGATGAGCTCTGGAAACACCATATATTTT. Encoded protein: CASSLARAGMSSGNTIYF. Together with reference TRBV7-2 and TRBJ1-3, the CDR3 gives the full variable domain: GAGVSQSPSNKVTEKGKDVELRCDPISGHTALYWYRQSLGQGLEFLIYFQGNSAPDKSGLPSDRFSAERTGGSVSTLTIQRTQQEDSAVYLCASSLARAGMSSGNTIYFGEGSWLTVV.

The chain employs TRBV10-2 and TRBJ1-1, with D maybe TRBD1 (5 bases). Germline CDR1 and CDR2: WSHSY and SAAADI. V gave up 7 bases and J gave up 6 bases, with 12 bases separating them. The CDR3 is 12 residues long. This CDR3 reads CASTGGFAEAFF. CDR3 sequence (DNA): TGCGCCAGCACCGGGGGGTTTGCTGAAGCTTTCTTT.

J is TRBJ1-4 and V is TRBV15; TRBD1 might be the D (6 bases). The V end was cut by 4 bases, the J end by 4 bases, with 10 bases between. This CDR3 is 14 amino acids long. The germline CDR1 and CDR2 sequences are LNHNV and YYDKDF (reference sequence). The CDR3 loop reads CATSKQGNNEKLFF. The CDR3 DNA follows: TGTGCCACCAGCAAGCAGGGGAATAATGAAAAACTGTTTTTT.

The chain joins TRBV25-1 to TRBJ1-1; no firm D call. This CDR3 region has 13 residues. V shed 8 bases and J shed 1 base, with 11 bases lying between them. From germline, CDR1 is MGHDK and CDR2 SYGVNS. As DNA, the CDR3 is TGTGCCAGCTCCGTGACGGAGAACACTGAAGCTTTCTTT. Translation: CASSVTENTEAFF. The full variable domain, with the rest looked up from reference TRBV25-1 and TRBJ1-1, is EADIYQTPRYLVIGTGKKITLECSQTMGHDKMYWYQQDPGMELHLIHYSYGVNSTEKGDLSSESTVSRIRTEHFPLTLESARPSHTSQYLCASSVTENTEAFFGQGTRLTVV.

This chain joins TRBV5-1 and TRBJ2-2, with D perhaps matching TRBD2 (6 bases). Per germline, CDR1 SGHRS and CDR2 YFSETQ. The CDR3 spans 15 residues. V dropped 0 bases and J dropped 6 bases, with 12 bases sitting between them. The CDR3 sequence is CASSLGIAEAGELFF. The CDR3 nucleotides read TGCGCCAGCAGCTTGGGTATAGCGGAGGCCGGGGAGCTGTTTTTT.

Comments on this clone: At one end, the junction sequence differs from germline, possibly due to a read error. The rearrangement joins TRBV2 to TRBJ2-4; D unclear. The CDR3 loop spans 11 amino acids. In germline, CDR1 is SNHLY, CDR2 FYNNEI. The CDR3 here is CASSEATACDF. CDR3 coding DNA: TGTGCCAGCAGTGAAGCTACAGCGTGCGACTTC. Full variable domain (missing parts from reference TRBV2 and TRBJ2-4): EPEVTQTPSHQVTQMGQEVILRCVPISNHLYFYWYRQILGQKVEFLVSFYNNEISEKSEIFDDQFSVERPDGSNFTLKIRSTKLEDSAMYFCASSEATACDFGAGTRLSVL.

The chain carries TRBV19 and TRBJ2-7; D not resolved. Germline V gene sequence: CDR1 LNHDA, CDR2 SQIVND (reference sequence). This CDR3 is 11 amino acids long. The V gene lost 11 bases and the J gene lost 3 bases, with 11 bases spanning the gap. In DNA form, the CDR3 reads TGTGCCTCCGGTAGGGACTACGAGCAGTACTTC. It codes for CASGRDYEQYF.

The CDR3 spells CASSMGDRGFTQYF. The CDR3 DNA reads TGTGCCAGTAGTATGGGGGACAGGGGCTTTACGCAGTACTTC. The chain employs TRBV19 and TRBJ2-7; 10 bases fit TRBD1. J was trimmed by 9 bases and V by 3 bases; bases with no gene match: 8. The CDR3 spans 14 residues. The germline V gene has CDR1 LNHDA and CDR2 SQIVND (reference sequence).

V and J are TRBV7-2 and TRBJ2-7; D is perhaps TRBD2 (6 bases). Trimming shortened V by 7 bases and J by 1 base, and 8 bases separated the two germline ends. Germline V gives CDR1 SGHTA, CDR2 FQGNSA. The CDR3 is 12 residues long. The CDR3 nucleotides read TGTGCCAGCAAGGGACTTTCCTACGAGCAGTACTTC. Protein product: CASKGLSYEQYF.

The J gene is TRBJ1-2, the V gene TRBV4-1, with TRBD1 as a possible D gene (6 bases). Trimming shortened V by 2 bases and J by 2 bases, and 12 bases separated the two germline ends. This CDR3 spans 15 amino acids. Looked up from germline, CDR1 is MGHRA and CDR2 is YSYEKL. This chain's CDR3 is CASSQIYRENYGYTF. Written as DNA, the CDR3 is TGCGCCAGCAGCCAAATTTACAGGGAAAACTATGGCTACACCTTC.

The chain employs TRBV5-1 and TRBJ2-7, with D possibly being TRBD1 (5 bases). From germline, CDR1 is SGHRS and CDR2 YFSETQ. V lost 4 bases, J lost 6 bases, and 20 bases lay in between. This CDR3 is 15 amino acids long. CDR3: CASSPDSPPVGEQYF. CDR3 nucleotides: TGCGCCAGCAGCCCCGACAGCCCTCCTGTGGGCGAGCAGTACTTC.

The chain couples TRBV7-3 to TRBJ2-7; 7 bases fit TRBD1. The CDR3 runs 15 residues. Trimming removed 5 bases from V and 5 bases from J; junction bases left unmatched: 12. CDR1 and CDR2 (germline): SGHTA, FQGTGA. CDR3 amino acids: CASSLRQGVMDEQYF. Written as DNA, the CDR3 is TGTGCCAGCAGCCTCAGACAGGGAGTTATGGACGAGCAGTACTTC.

This chain links TRBV19 with TRBJ1-2, with D perhaps TRBD1 (6 bases). CDR1 is LNHDA and CDR2 is SQIVND in the germline V gene (reference sequence). Trimming cost V 6 bases and J 8 bases, with 19 bases left between them. The CDR3 extends over 14 amino acids. The CDR3 sequence: CASRVTGIAGGYTF. In nucleotides, the CDR3 is TGTGCCAGTAGAGTCACAGGGATCGCCGGGGGCTACACCTTC.

This clone was observed a handful of times. The V gene is TRBV5-1, the J gene TRBJ2-1; 10 bases are shared with TRBD1. Trimming removed 3 bases from V and 5 bases from J; junction bases left unmatched: 2. The CDR3 runs to 14 residues. The germline V gene encodes CDR1 SGHRS and CDR2 YFSETQ. The CDR3 reads CASSSGTGDNEQFF. Here the CDR3 DNA reads TGCGCCAGCAGCTCCGGGACAGGGGACAATGAGCAGTTCTTC.

The chain couples TRBV10-3 to TRBJ2-5, with D maybe TRBD2 (5 bases). Germline V lookup: CDR1 ENHRY, CDR2 SYGVKD. The CDR3 extends over 12 amino acids. With 6 bases removed from V and 4 bases from J, the gap between germline ends came to 9 bases. CDR3 in amino acids: CAIRAGGETQYF. CDR3 nucleotide sequence: TGTGCCATCAGAGCAGGAGGAGAGACCCAGTACTTC.

This sequence joins TRBV27 and TRBJ2-7; 8 bases map to TRBD1. CDR3 length equals 14 residues. Germline lookup yields CDR1 MNHEY and CDR2 SMNVEV (reference sequence). J lost 1 base, V lost 6 bases, and 5 bases had no gene match. CDR3: CASSVGQGSYEQYF. In DNA, the CDR3 is TGTGCCAGCAGCGTAGGACAGGGTTCCTACGAGCAGTACTTC.

The genes are TRBV10-3 and TRBJ2-2, with 7 bases fitting TRBD1. The J segment lost 1 base and the V segment lost 6 bases, leaving 5 bases of the junction unmatched. CDR1 and CDR2 (germline): ENHRY, SYGVKD. This CDR3 has 15 amino acids. CDR3 sequence (DNA): TGTGCCATCAGCCCGGGACAGAAGAACACCGGGGAGCTGTTTTTT. Translated: CAISPGQKNTGELFF.